The next 31 T cell receptor beta chains were all read from a single sample in a study of shared clonotypes between healthy human individuals. Profiled with immunoSEQ multiplex PCR; TCRdb holds only in-frame clones, not every one. Found here are hundreds of thousands of clones, approximately 73% of them singletons; the top ten hold more than 1.5%. The source material was memory CD4+ T cells sorted from blood. Subset denoted: CD45RA-negative fraction. The receptors were sampled from a woman in her 30s in good health.

This rearrangement joins TRBV5-4 to TRBJ2-7, with TRBD1 matching 12 bases. The CDR3 contains 14 residues. The V gene's germline CDR1 is SGHNT and CDR2 YYREEE (reference sequence). The J segment lost 4 bases and the V segment lost 4 bases, leaving 3 bases of the junction unmatched. For the CDR3, the DNA is TGTGCCAGCAGCGGGACAGGGGGCGAGTACGAGCAGTACTTC. Translation gives CASSGTGGEYEQYF. Full variable domain (rest looked up from reference TRBV5-4 and TRBJ2-7): ETGVTQSPTHLIKTRGQQVTLRCSSQSGHNTVSWYQQALGQGPQFIFQYYREEENGRGNFPPRFSGLQFPNYSSELNVNALELDDSALYLCASSGTGGEYEQYFGPGTRLTVT.

V usage is TRBV2 and J usage is TRBJ2-7; no clear D gene. V was trimmed by 4 bases and J by 6 bases, leaving 13 bases between them. Germline CDR1 reads SNHLY; CDR2 reads FYNNEI. This CDR3 region has 13 residues. The CDR3 reads CASSGDSLGEQYF. In DNA form, the CDR3 reads TGTGCCAGCAGTGGTGACTCCCTGGGCGAGCAGTACTTC. The full variable domain, in which reference TRBV2 and TRBJ2-7 provide the parts outside the CDR3, is EPEVTQTPSHQVTQMGQEVILRCVPISNHLYFYWYRQILGQKVEFLVSFYNNEISEKSEIFDDQFSVERPDGSNFTLKIRSTKLEDSAMYFCASSGDSLGEQYFGPGTRLTVT.

This clone was detected only a few times. V gene TRBV18 combines with J gene TRBJ2-2, with a tentative D call TRBD2 (5 bases). Per germline, CDR1 KGHSH and CDR2 LQKENI. V was cut by 2 bases and J by 6 bases, with 10 bases left in between. CDR3 length: 14 residues. CDR3 sequence: CASSPSPGAGELFF. The CDR3 nucleotides are TGTGCCAGCTCACCATCTCCCGGGGCCGGGGAGCTGTTTTTT.

This clone was observed once. The J gene is TRBJ2-5, the V gene TRBV4-1; 12 bases line up with TRBD2. The assigned J gene may be wrong: the sequence end matches TRBJ2-7 better. Germline V gene sequence: CDR1 MGHRA, CDR2 YSYEKL. The CDR3 spans 16 residues. The CDR3 DNA sequence: TGCGCCAGCAGCCAAAGCTGGACTAGCGGGATAAACGAGCAGTACTTC. Translated: CASSQSWTSGINEQYF.

The rearrangement uses TRBV6-6 and TRBJ1-4; D ambiguous. The CDR3 loop spans 16 amino acids. V was cut by 0 bases and J by 3 bases, with 11 bases left in between. Germline CDR1 is MNHNY and CDR2 is SVGAGI (reference sequence). This CDR3 is CASSYSISSSNEKLFF. The CDR3 coding sequence is TGTGCCAGCAGTTACTCGATTAGTAGTTCTAATGAAAAACTGTTTTTT.

The chain links TRBV7-3 to TRBJ1-2, with 9 bases that match TRBD1. Trimming removed 2 bases from V and 4 bases from J; junction bases left unmatched: 8. Per the germline V gene, CDR1 is SGHTA and CDR2 is FQGTGA. The CDR3 is 16 residues long. CDR3 protein: CASSLLGDRETYGYTF. As DNA, the CDR3 is TGTGCCAGCAGCTTACTCGGGGACAGGGAGACCTATGGCTACACCTTC.

The genes are TRBV6-5 and TRBJ2-1; 8 nucleotides align to TRBD2. The germline CDR1 and CDR2 sequences are MNHEY and SVGAGI. The CDR3 covers 15 residues. The ends lost 3 bases at V and 4 bases at J; junction bases unmatched: 5. CDR3 sequence (DNA): TGTGCCAGCAGTTATACTAGCGGAGCGTACAATGAGCAGTTCTTC. This gives the protein CASSYTSGAYNEQFF.

This clone appeared many times. The J gene is TRBJ2-3, the V gene TRBV2; TRBD2 matches 14 bases. Germline CDR1 is SNHLY and CDR2 is FYNNEI. With 6 bases clipped from V and 2 bases from J, the junction kept 7 bases outside the gene matches. The CDR3 contains 17 residues. This CDR3 reads CASRDRLAGGTTDTQYF. The CDR3 DNA is TGTGCCAGCAGAGACCGACTAGCGGGAGGGACCACAGATACGCAGTATTTT.

The rearrangement links TRBV18 to TRBJ2-7, with D unclear. Germline V gene lookup returns CDR1 KGHSH and CDR2 LQKENI. V lost 2 bases, J lost 1 base, and 15 bases lay in between. The CDR3 loop spans 16 amino acids. The CDR3 DNA reads as TGTGCCAGCTCACCAACGAAAGGGCAGGAGTCCTACGAGCAGTACTTC. Amino acid sequence: CASSPTKGQESYEQYF.

V gene TRBV18 combines with J gene TRBJ2-7, with 11 bases fitting TRBD2. CDR1 is KGHSH and CDR2 is LQKENI in the germline V gene. V lost 4 bases to trimming and J lost 2 bases; unmatched junction nucleotides: 4. The CDR3 loop spans 15 amino acids. CDR3 amino acids: CASSLGTSGAYEQYF. The CDR3 DNA is TGTGCCAGCTCACTAGGGACTAGCGGAGCCTACGAGCAGTACTTC.

The gene calls are TRBV18 and TRBJ2-5, with D possibly TRBD1 on 6 matching bases. The CDR3 is 16 residues long. V lost 0 bases to trimming and J lost 4 bases, with 15 bases between them. Looked up from germline, CDR1 is KGHSH and CDR2 is LQKENI. The CDR3 DNA is TGTGCCAGCTCACCACCGATGCGACAGGATGTAGAGACCCAGTACTTC. It yields the protein CASSPPMRQDVETQYF.

V gene TRBV5-4 combines with J gene TRBJ1-1; D gene unclear. The V gene's germline CDR1 is SGHNT and CDR2 YYREEE (reference sequence). V lost 4 bases to trimming and J lost 3 bases, with 13 bases between them. The CDR3 covers 14 residues. CDR3 in amino acids: CASSDTGLYTEAFF. The CDR3 DNA sequence: TGTGCCAGCAGCGACACCGGGCTATACACTGAAGCTTTCTTT.

The chain has TRBV6-1 and TRBJ1-5, with D hard to call. This CDR3 is 15 amino acids long. Germline V gene data show CDR1 as MNHNS and CDR2 as SASEGT. Between the trimmed V and J ends, which lost 3 bases and 1 base, there was a span of 10 bases. In DNA form, the CDR3 reads TGTGCCAGCAGTGACAGCCCCCTGAGCAATCAGCCCCAGCATTTT. Translated, it gives CASSDSPLSNQPQHF.

The chain uses TRBV7-9 and TRBJ1-1; a weak D match, TRBD1 (6 bases). CDR3 size: 15 residues. V lost 4 bases and J 2 bases, leaving 14 bases between the germline ends. Germline V lookup: CDR1 SEHNR, CDR2 FQNEAQ (reference sequence). CDR3 nucleotides: TGTGCCAGCAGCTCTCACAGGGAGACAAACACTGAAGCTTTCTTT. Amino acids: CASSSHRETNTEAFF.

The V and J genes are TRBV11-2 and TRBJ2-7, with D possibly being TRBD2 (5 bases). CDR3 length equals 14 residues. The V gene lost 4 bases and the J gene lost 7 bases, with 17 bases spanning the gap. The germline CDR1 and CDR2 sequences are SGHAT and FQNNGV. This CDR3 reads CASSSQNGIWEQYF. CDR3 DNA sequence: TGTGCCAGCAGCTCCCAGAACGGGATTTGGGAGCAGTACTTC.

The rearrangement uses TRBV7-9 and TRBJ2-3; the D gene is possibly TRBD2 (5 bases). Germline CDR1 reads SEHNR; CDR2 reads FQNEAQ (reference sequence). CDR3 size: 13 residues. Trimming removed 5 bases at V and 3 bases at J, with 9 bases between. The CDR3 sequence is CASSVGLTDTQYF. Written as DNA, the CDR3 is TGTGCCAGCAGCGTTGGACTGACAGATACGCAGTATTTT.

The chain recombines TRBV27 with TRBJ2-7, with D maybe TRBD2 (5 bases). This CDR3 has 13 residues. V dropped 6 bases and J dropped 6 bases, with 15 bases sitting between them. Germline lookup yields CDR1 MNHEY and CDR2 SMNVEV (reference sequence). The DNA for the CDR3 is TGTGCCAGCAGCCTCTCTAGCTTGGGCGAGCAGTACTTC. It yields the protein CASSLSSLGEQYF.

This clone came up once. This chain joins TRBV30 and TRBJ2-3, with TRBD2 matching over 11 bases. Germline-derived CDR1 and CDR2 are GTSNPN and SVGIG (reference sequence). The CDR3 is 18 residues long. With 0 bases clipped from V and 3 bases from J, the junction kept 11 bases outside the gene matches. This CDR3 is CAWSVLLAGGFGTDTQYF. DNA for the CDR3: TGTGCCTGGAGTGTACTGCTAGCGGGAGGTTTTGGTACAGATACGCAGTATTTT. The variable domain in full, completed from reference TRBV30 and TRBJ2-3, reads SQTIHQWPATLVQPVGSPLSLECTVEGTSNPNLYWYRQAAGRGLQLLFYSVGIGQISSEVPQNLSASRPQDRQFILSSKKLLLSDSGFYLCAWSVLLAGGFGTDTQYFGPGTRLTVL.

The chain links TRBV27 to TRBJ2-7; tentative D call: TRBD2 (6 bases). This CDR3 region has 17 residues. V lost 3 bases to trimming and J lost 0 bases, with 18 bases between them. Germline V gene lookup returns CDR1 MNHEY and CDR2 SMNVEV (reference sequence). CDR3 bases: TGTGCCAGCAGTTTTGGGGGAACCCAGGGACTCTCCTACGAGCAGTACTTC. Translation gives CASSFGGTQGLSYEQYF.

The chain uses TRBV1 and TRBJ2-1. TRBV1 is labeled a pseudogene. This CDR3 is 16 amino acids long. In DNA, the CDR3 is TGCACCAGCAGCCAAGATAGACCTATATGGTCCAATGAGCAGTTCTTC. Its translation is CTSSQDRPIWSNEQFF.

In this sample, this clone turned up many times. V gene TRBV6-1 combines with J gene TRBJ2-5; 9 bases align to TRBD1. The CDR3 runs to 14 residues. V lost 6 bases and J lost 1; bases outside the gene matches: 3. Germline V gene lookup returns CDR1 MNHNS and CDR2 SASEGT. DNA for the CDR3: TGTGCCAGCAGAGTGGGACAGGGCCAAGAGACCCAGTACTTC. Amino acid sequence: CASRVGQGQETQYF.

This chain connects TRBV28 to TRBJ2-7; TRBD2 aligns across 12 bases. Germline-derived CDR1 and CDR2 are MDHEN and SYDVKM. The CDR3 sequence is 15 residues long. V shed 5 bases and J 5 bases; nucleotides not matched to a gene: 7. CDR3 region: CASSPSGRALDEQYF. CDR3 DNA sequence: TGTGCCAGCAGTCCTAGCGGGAGGGCCTTGGACGAGCAGTACTTC.

The chain combines TRBV5-8 with TRBJ2-1; no firm D call. V gave up 2 bases and J gave up 0 bases, with 12 bases separating them. The CDR3 covers 16 residues. CDR1 SGHTS and CDR2 YDEGEE come from the germline V gene. The CDR3 DNA follows: TGTGCCAGCAGCTTTGGTCTCTTTAGCTCCTACAATGAGCAGTTCTTC. It translates to CASSFGLFSSYNEQFF. Drawing the rest from reference TRBV5-8 and TRBJ2-1, the complete variable domain is EAGVTQSPTHLIKTRGQQATLRCSPISGHTSVYWYQQALGLGLQFLLWYDEGEERNRGNFPPRFSGRQFPNYSSELNVNALELEDSALYLCASSFGLFSSYNEQFFGPGTRLTVL.

A note on this clone: At one of its ends the junction is not consistent with the germline gene, which may arise from a read error. The chain uses TRBV28 and TRBJ2-7; D gene ambiguous. This CDR3 spans 13 amino acids. The germline V gene encodes CDR1 MDHEN and CDR2 SYDVKM. The DNA for the CDR3 is TGCGCCACCGTTCGCGGCAGCAACTACGAGCAGTACTTC. This sequence encodes CATVRGSNYEQYF.

The V call is TRBV9, the J call TRBJ1-4; possible D gene TRBD1, 6 bases. V was cut by 5 bases and J by 3 bases, with 14 bases left in between. From germline, CDR1 is SGDLS and CDR2 YYNGEE. The CDR3 runs 15 residues. The CDR3 loop is CASSWGATANEKLFF. The CDR3 nucleotides read TGTGCCAGCAGTTGGGGGGCGACGGCTAATGAAAAACTGTTTTTT.

The chain recombines TRBV28 with TRBJ1-2; D is perhaps TRBD1 (5 bases). V lost 3 bases, J lost 5 bases, and 10 bases lay in between. Germline-derived CDR1 and CDR2 are MDHEN and SYDVKM. The CDR3 is 13 amino acids. The CDR3 DNA sequence: TGTGCCAGCAGTTTGCCCCAGGGATATGGCTACACCTTC. Translating it yields CASSLPQGYGYTF.

The genes are TRBV2 and TRBJ1-1; tentative D call: TRBD1 (6 bases). Germline V CDR1 and CDR2: SNHLY, FYNNEI. CDR3 length equals 14 residues. Trimming removed 2 bases from V and 7 bases from J, with 14 bases in between. The CDR3 DNA reads TGTGCCAGCAGTGAATGGTACCAGGGGAGTGAAGCTTTCTTT. It yields the protein CASSEWYQGSEAFF.

The J gene is TRBJ2-3, the V gene TRBV15; the match to TRBD1 covers 11 bases. V lost 2 bases to trimming and J lost 4 bases; unmatched junction nucleotides: 5. The CDR3 spans 16 residues. Germline V gene sequence: CDR1 LNHNV, CDR2 YYDKDF (reference sequence). This CDR3 is CATSRRGQGGSDTQYF. The CDR3 DNA reads as TGTGCCACCAGCAGACGGGGACAGGGGGGGTCAGATACGCAGTATTTT.

The chain is built from TRBV4-1 and TRBJ2-1; D perhaps matches TRBD2 (6 bases). V lost 1 base, J lost 6 bases, and 7 bases lay in between. CDR1 is MGHRA, CDR2 YSYEKL, per germline. CDR3 size: 13 residues. The CDR3 reads CASSQAGVNEQFF. For the CDR3, the DNA is TGCGCCAGCAGCCAAGCGGGAGTCAATGAGCAGTTCTTC.

The chain links TRBV5-1 to TRBJ1-1; D remains ambiguous. CDR1 is SGHRS, CDR2 YFSETQ, per germline. The CDR3 has 16 amino acids. V lost 2 bases and J 1 base, leaving 15 bases between the germline ends. The CDR3 DNA sequence: TGCGCCAGCAGCTTCCGAAAGACACTCGAGAACACTGAAGCTTTCTTT. Protein sequence: CASSFRKTLENTEAFF.

This clone was recorded only once. The J gene is TRBJ2-7, the V gene TRBV29-1, with unresolved D. Between the trimmed V and J ends, which lost 6 bases and 0 bases, there was a span of 6 bases. The CDR3 spans 11 residues. Looked up from germline, CDR1 is SQVTM and CDR2 is ANQGSEA. This CDR3 reads CSVRSSYEQYF. The CDR3 DNA follows: TGCAGCGTGCGCAGCTCCTACGAGCAGTACTTC.